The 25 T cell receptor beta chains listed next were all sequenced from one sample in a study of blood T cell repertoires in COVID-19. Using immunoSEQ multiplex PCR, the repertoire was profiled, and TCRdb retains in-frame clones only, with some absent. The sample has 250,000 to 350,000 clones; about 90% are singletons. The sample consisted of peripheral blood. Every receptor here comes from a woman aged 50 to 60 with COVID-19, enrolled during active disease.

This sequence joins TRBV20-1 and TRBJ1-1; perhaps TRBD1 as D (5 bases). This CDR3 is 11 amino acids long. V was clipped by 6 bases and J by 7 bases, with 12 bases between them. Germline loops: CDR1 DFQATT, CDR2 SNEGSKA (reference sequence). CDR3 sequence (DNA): TGCAGTGCACACTCAAGGGGTGAAGCTTTCTTT. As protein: CSAHSRGEAFF.

The CDR3 region is CASSPTPAGSTSGANVLTF. CDR3 bases: TGTGCCAGCTCACCAACTCCCGCAGGGTCCACCTCTGGGGCCAACGTCCTGACTTTC. The gene calls are TRBV18 and TRBJ2-6; TRBD1 might be the D (5 bases). Germline assignment: CDR1 KGHSH and CDR2 LQKENI. This CDR3 contains 19 residues. The V and J ends lost 2 bases and 0 bases respectively, with 17 bases between them.

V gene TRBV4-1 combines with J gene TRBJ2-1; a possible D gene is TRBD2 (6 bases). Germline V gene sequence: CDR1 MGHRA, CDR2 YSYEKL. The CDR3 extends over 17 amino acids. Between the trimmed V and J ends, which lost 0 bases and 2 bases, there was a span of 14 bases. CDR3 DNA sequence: TGCGCCAGCAGCCAAGATGGGAGCGGGTATACCTACAATGAGCAGTTCTTC. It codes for CASSQDGSGYTYNEQFF.

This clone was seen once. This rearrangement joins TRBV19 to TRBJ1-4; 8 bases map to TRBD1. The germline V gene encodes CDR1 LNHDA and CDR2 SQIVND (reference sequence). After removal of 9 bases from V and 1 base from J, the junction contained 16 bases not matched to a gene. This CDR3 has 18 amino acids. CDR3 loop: CASRNRGYRTGTNEKLFF. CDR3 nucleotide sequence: TGTGCCAGCCGAAACAGGGGGTACAGGACGGGAACTAATGAAAAACTGTTTTTT.

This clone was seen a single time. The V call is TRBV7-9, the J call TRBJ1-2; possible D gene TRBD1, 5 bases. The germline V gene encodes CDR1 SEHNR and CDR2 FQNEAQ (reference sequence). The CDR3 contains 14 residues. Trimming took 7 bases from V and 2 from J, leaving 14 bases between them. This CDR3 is CASTPSAGNYGYTF. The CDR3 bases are TGTGCCAGCACCCCCTCGGCAGGGAACTATGGCTACACCTTC.

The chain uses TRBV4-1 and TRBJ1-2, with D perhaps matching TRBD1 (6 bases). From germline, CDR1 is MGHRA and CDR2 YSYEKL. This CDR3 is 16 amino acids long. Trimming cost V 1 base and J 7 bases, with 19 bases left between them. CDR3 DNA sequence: TGCGCCAGCAGCCAAGCCTTCGGACAGTCAGCAGGTGGCTACACCTTC. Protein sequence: CASSQAFGQSAGGYTF.

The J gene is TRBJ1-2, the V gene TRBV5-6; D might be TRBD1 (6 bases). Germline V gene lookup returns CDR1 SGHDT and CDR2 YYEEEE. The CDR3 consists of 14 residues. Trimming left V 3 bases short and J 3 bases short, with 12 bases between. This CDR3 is CASSYTGRDYGYTF. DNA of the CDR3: TGTGCCAGCAGCTACACAGGGAGAGACTATGGCTACACCTTC.

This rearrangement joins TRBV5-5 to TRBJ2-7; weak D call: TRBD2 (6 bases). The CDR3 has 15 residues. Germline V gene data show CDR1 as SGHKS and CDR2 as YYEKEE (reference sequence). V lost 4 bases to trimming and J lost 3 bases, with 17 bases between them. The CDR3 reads CASSQGRLELYEQYF. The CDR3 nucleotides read TGTGCCAGCAGCCAAGGCCGACTAGAACTCTACGAGCAGTACTTC.

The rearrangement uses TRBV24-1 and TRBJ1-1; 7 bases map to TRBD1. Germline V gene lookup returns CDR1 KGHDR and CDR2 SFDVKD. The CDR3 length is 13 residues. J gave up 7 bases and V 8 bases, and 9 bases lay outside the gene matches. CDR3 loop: CATNTGQKNEAFF. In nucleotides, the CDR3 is TGTGCCACCAATACGGGACAGAAAAATGAAGCTTTCTTT.

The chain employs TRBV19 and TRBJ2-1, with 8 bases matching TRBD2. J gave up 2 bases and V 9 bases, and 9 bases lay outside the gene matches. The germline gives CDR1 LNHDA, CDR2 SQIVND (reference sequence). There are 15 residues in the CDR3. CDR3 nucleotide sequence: TGTGCCAGCGCGGGACTAGGGTTCGCCTACAATGAGCAGTTCTTC. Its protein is CASAGLGFAYNEQFF.

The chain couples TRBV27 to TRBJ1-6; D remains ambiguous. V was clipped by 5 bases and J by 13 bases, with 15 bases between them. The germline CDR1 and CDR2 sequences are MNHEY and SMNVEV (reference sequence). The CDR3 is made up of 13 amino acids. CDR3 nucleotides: TGTGCCAGCAGTCCTCGGAGGGAGGAGCCCCTCCACTTT. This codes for CASSPRREEPLHF.

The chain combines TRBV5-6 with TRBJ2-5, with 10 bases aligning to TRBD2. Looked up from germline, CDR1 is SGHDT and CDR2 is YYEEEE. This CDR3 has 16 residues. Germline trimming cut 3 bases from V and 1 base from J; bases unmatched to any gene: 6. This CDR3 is CASSSPRTSGQETQYF. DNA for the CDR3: TGTGCCAGCAGCTCCCCCCGGACTAGCGGCCAAGAGACCCAGTACTTC. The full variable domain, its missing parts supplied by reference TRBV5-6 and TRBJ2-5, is DAGVTQSPTHLIKTRGQQVTLRCSPKSGHDTVSWYQQALGQGPQFIFQYYEEEERQRGNFPDRFSGHQFPNYSSELNVNALLLGDSALYLCASSSPRTSGQETQYFGPGTRLLVL.

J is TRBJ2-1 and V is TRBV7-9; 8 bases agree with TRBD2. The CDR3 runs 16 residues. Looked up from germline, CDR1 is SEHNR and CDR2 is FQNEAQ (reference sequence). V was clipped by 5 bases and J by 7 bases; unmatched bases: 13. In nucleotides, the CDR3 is TGTGCCAGCAGCCTGCTTGGTAGCGGGAACCAGAATGAGCAGTTCTTC. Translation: CASSLLGSGNQNEQFF.

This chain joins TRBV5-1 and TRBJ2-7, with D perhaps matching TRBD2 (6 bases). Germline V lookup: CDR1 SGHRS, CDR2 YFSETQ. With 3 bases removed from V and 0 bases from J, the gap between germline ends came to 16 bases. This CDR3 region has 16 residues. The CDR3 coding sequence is TGCGCCAGCAGCTCCTCGGTGGGGGGTACCTCCTACGAGCAGTACTTC. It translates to CASSSSVGGTSYEQYF.

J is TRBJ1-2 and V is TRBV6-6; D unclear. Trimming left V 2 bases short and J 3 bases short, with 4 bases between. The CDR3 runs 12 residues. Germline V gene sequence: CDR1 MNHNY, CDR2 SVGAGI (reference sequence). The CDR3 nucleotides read TGTGCCAGCAGTTACCGGGACTATGGCTACACCTTC. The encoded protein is CASSYRDYGYTF.

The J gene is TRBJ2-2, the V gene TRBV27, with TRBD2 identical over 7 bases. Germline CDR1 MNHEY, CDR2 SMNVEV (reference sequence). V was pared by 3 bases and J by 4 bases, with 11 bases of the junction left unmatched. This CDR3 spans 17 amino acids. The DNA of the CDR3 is TGTGCCAGCAGTTTTCTCCAATTAGCGGGCGGCACCGGGGAGCTGTTTTTT. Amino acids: CASSFLQLAGGTGELFF.

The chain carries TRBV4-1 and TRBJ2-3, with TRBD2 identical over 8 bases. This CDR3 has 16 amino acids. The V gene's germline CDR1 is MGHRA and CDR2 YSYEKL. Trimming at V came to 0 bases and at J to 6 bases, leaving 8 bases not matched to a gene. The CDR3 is CASSQESGSPPDTQYF. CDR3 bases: TGCGCCAGCAGCCAAGAAAGCGGGAGCCCCCCGGATACGCAGTATTTT.

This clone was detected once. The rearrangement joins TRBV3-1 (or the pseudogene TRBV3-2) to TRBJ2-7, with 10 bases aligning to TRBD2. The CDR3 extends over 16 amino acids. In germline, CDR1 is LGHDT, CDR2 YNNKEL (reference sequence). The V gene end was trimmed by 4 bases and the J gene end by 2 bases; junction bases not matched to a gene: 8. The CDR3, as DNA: TGTGCCAGCAGCCCCTCGGAACTAGCGGGAACCTACGAGCAGTACTTC. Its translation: CASSPSELAGTYEQYF.

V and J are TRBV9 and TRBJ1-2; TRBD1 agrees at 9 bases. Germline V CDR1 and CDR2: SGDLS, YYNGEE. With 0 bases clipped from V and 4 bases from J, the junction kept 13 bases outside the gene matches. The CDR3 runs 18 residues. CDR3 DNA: TGTGCCAGCAGCGTAGTTAGGGGATCGACAGGGGGGGGCTATGGCTACACCTTC. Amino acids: CASSVVRGSTGGGYGYTF.

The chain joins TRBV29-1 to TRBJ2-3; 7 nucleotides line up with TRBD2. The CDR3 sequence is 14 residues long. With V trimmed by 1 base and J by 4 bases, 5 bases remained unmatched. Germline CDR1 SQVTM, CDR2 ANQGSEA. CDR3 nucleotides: TGCAGCGTTGAAGGCGGGAGATGGGCAGATACGCAGTATTTT. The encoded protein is CSVEGGRWADTQYF.

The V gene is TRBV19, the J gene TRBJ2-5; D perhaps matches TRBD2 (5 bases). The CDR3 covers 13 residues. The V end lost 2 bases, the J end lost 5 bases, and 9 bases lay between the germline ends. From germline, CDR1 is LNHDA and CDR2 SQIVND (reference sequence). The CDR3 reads CASSIRGYETQYF. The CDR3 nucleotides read TGTGCCAGTAGTATACGGGGATATGAGACCCAGTACTTC.

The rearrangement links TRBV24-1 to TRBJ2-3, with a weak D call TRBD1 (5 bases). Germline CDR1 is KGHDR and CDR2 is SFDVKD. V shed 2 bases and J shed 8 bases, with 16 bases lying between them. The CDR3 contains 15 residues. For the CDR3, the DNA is TGTGCCACCAGTGATTCAGGGCAGGGTAGTCGTACGCAGTATTTT. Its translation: CATSDSGQGSRTQYF.

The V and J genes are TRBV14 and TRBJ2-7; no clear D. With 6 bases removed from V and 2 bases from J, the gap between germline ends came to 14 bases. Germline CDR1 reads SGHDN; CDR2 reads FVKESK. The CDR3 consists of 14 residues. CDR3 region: CASSITVPPYEQYF. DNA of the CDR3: TGTGCCAGCAGTATTACAGTACCCCCCTACGAGCAGTACTTC. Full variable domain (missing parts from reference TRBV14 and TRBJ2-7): EAGVTQFPSHSVIEKGQTVTLRCDPISGHDNLYWYRRVMGKEIKFLLHFVKESKQDESGMPNNRFLAERTGGTYSTLKVQPAELEDSGVYFCASSITVPPYEQYFGPGTRLTVT.

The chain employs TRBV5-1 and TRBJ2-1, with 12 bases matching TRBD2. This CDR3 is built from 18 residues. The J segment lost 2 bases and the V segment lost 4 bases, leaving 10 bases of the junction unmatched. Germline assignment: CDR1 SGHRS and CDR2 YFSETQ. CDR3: CASSPRTSGILTYNEQFF. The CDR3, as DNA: TGCGCCAGCAGCCCGAGGACTAGCGGGATTCTAACCTACAATGAGCAGTTCTTC.

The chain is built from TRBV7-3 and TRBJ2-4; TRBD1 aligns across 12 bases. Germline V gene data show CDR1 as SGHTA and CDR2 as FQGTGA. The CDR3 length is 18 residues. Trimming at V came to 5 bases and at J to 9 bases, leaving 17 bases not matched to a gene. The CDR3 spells CASSLSTRDRGLLGIQYF. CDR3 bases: TGTGCCAGCAGCCTCTCGACCCGGGACAGGGGGCTGCTAGGCATTCAGTACTTC.